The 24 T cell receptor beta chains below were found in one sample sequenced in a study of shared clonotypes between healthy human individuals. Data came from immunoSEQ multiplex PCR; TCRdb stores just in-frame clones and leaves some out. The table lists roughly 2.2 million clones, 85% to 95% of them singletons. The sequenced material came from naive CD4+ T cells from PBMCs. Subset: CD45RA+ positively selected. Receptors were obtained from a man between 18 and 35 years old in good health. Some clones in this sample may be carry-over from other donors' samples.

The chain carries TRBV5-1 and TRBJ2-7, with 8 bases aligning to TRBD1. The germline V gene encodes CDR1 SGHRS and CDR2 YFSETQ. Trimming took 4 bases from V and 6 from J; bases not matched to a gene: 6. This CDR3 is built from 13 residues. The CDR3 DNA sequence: TGCGCCAGCAGCGACATTACAGGGGGCGAGCAGTACTTC. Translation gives CASSDITGGEQYF. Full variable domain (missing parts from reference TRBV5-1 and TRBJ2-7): KAGVTQTPRYLIKTRGQQVTLSCSPISGHRSVSWYQQTPGQGLQFLFEYFSETQRNKGNFPGRFSGRQFSNSRSEMNVSTLELGDSALYLCASSDITGGEQYFGPGTRLTVT.

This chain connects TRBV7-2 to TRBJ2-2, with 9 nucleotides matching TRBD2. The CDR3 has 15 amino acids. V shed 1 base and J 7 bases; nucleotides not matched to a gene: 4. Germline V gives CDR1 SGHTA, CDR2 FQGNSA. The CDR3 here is CASSLGREGGGELFF. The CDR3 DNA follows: TGTGCCAGCAGCTTAGGGCGGGAGGGAGGCGGGGAGCTGTTTTTT.

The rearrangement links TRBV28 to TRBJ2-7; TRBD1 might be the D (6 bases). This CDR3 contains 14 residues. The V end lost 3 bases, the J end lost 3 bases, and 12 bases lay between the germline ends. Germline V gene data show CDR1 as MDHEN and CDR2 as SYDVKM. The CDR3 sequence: CASSFRGPGYEQYF. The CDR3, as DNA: TGTGCCAGCAGTTTCAGGGGTCCCGGCTACGAGCAGTACTTC.

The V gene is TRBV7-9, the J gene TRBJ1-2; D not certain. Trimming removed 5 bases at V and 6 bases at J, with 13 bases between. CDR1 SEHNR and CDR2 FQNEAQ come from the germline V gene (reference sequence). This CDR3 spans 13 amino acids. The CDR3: CASSISRSHGYTF. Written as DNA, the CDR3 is TGTGCCAGCAGCATTTCGCGGAGTCATGGCTACACCTTC.

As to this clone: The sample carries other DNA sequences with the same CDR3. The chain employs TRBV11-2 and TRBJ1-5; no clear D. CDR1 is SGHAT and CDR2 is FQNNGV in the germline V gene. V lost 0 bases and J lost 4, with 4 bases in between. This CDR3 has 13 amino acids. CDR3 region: CASSLDRNQPQHF. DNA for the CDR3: TGTGCCAGCAGCTTAGACAGAAATCAGCCCCAGCATTTT.

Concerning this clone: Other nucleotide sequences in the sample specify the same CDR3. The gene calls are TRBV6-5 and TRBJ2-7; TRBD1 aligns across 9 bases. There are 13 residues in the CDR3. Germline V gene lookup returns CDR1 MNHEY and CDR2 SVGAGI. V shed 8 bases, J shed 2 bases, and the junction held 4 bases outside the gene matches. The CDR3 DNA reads TGTGCCAGCCGGCGGACAGGGGCCTACGAGCAGTACTTC. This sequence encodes CASRRTGAYEQYF.

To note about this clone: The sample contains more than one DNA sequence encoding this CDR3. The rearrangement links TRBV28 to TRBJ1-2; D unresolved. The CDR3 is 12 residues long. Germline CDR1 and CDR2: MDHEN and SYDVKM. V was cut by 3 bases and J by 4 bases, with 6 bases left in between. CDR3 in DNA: TGTGCCAGCAGTTTCCTAGGCTATGGCTACACCTTC. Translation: CASSFLGYGYTF.

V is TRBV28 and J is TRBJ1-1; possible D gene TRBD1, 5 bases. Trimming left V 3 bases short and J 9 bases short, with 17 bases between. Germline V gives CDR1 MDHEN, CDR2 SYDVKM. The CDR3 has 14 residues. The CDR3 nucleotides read TGTGCCAGCAGTTTGGGGACGCCCGAACTGAAAGCTTTCTTT. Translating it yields CASSLGTPELKAFF. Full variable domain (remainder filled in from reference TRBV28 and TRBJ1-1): DVKVTQSSRYLVKRTGEKVFLECVQDMDHENMFWYRQDPGLGLRLIYFSYDVKMKEKGDIPEGYSVSREKKERFSLILESASTNQTSMYLCASSLGTPELKAFFGQGTRLTVV.

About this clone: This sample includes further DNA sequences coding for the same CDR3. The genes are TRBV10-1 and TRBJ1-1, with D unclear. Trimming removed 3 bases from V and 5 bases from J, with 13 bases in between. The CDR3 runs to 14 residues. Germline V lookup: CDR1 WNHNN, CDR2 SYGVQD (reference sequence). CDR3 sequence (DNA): TGCGCCAGCAGTGACGGGAGTGCCGGGACTGAAGCTTTCTTT. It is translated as CASSDGSAGTEAFF.

As DNA, the CDR3 is TGTGCCAGCAGTTTCAGGCCGGGAGCCGGGGGGGAGACCCAGTACTTC. Its protein is CASSFRPGAGGETQYF. The chain has TRBV28 and TRBJ2-5, with 7 positions matching TRBD2. V was pared by 3 bases and J by 5 bases, with 12 bases of the junction left unmatched. This CDR3 is 16 amino acids long. Per germline, CDR1 MDHEN and CDR2 SYDVKM.

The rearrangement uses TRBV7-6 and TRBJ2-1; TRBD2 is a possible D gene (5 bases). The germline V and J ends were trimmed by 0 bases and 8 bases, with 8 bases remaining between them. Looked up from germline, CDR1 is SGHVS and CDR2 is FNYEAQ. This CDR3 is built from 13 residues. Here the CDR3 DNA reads TGTGCCAGCAGCTTAGCGGGAGTCGATGAGCAGTTCTTC. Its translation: CASSLAGVDEQFF.

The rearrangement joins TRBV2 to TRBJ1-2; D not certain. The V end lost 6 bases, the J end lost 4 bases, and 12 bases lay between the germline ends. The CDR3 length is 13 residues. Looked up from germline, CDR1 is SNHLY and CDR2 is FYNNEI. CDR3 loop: CASRAAVGYGYTF. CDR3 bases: TGTGCCAGCAGGGCCGCCGTAGGCTATGGCTACACCTTC.

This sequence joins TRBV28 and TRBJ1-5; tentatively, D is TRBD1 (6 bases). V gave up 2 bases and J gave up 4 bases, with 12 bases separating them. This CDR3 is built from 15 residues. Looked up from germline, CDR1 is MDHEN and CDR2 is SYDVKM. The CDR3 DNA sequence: TGTGCCAGCAGTTTAAGGACAGTCCAAAATCAGCCCCAGCATTTT. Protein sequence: CASSLRTVQNQPQHF.

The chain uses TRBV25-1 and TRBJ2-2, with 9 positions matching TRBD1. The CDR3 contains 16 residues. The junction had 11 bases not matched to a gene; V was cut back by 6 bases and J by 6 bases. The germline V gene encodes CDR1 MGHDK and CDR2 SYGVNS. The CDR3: CASRASGTGSAGELFF. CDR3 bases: TGTGCCAGCAGAGCATCCGGGACAGGGAGCGCCGGGGAGCTGTTTTTT.

DNA of the CDR3: TGCGCCAGCAGCTGGACGACGGGGCGCGAGCAGTACTTC. As protein: CASSWTTGREQYF. The chain has TRBV5-1 and TRBJ2-7; D may be TRBD1 or TRBD2 (5 bases each). The CDR3 covers 13 residues. Trimming stripped 3 bases from V and 6 bases from J, with 13 bases between. Looked up from germline, CDR1 is SGHRS and CDR2 is YFSETQ.

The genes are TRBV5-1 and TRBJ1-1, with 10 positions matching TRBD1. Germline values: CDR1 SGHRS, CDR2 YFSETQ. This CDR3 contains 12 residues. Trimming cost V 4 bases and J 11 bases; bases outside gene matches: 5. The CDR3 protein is CASSGPGQGAFF. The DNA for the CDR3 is TGCGCCAGCAGCGGTCCGGGACAGGGGGCTTTCTTT.

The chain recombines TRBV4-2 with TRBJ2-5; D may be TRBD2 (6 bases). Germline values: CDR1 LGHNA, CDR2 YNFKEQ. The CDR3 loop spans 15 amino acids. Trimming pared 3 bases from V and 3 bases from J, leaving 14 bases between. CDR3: CASSQGGARKETQYF. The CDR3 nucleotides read TGTGCCAGCAGCCAGGGAGGTGCCCGAAAAGAGACCCAGTACTTC.

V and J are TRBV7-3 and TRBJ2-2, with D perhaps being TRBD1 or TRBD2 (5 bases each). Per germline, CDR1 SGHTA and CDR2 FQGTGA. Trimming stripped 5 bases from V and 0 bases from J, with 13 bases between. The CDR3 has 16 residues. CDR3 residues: CASSLMGRSNTGELFF. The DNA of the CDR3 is TGTGCCAGCAGCCTTATGGGACGATCGAACACCGGGGAGCTGTTTTTT.

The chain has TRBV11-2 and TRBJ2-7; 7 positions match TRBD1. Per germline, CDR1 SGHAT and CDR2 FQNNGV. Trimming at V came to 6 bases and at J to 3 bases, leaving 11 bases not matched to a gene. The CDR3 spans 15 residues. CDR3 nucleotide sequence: TGTGCCAGCAGGGCCGCCGGGACAGTGTTCTACGAGCAGTACTTC. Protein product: CASRAAGTVFYEQYF.

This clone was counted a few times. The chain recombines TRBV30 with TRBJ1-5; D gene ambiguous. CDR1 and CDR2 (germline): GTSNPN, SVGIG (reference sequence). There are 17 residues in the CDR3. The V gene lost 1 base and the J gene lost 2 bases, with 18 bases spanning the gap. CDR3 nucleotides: TGTGCCTGGAGTGCGGTAAGAGTCTCCGCGGGCAATCAGCCCCAGCATTTT. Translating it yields CAWSAVRVSAGNQPQHF.

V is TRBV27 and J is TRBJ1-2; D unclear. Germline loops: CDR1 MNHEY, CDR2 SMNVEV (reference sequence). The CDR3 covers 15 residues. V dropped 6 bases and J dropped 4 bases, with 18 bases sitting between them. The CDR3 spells CASRPNSGESYGYTF. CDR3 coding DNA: TGTGCCAGCAGGCCAAACTCCGGGGAAAGCTATGGCTACACCTTC.

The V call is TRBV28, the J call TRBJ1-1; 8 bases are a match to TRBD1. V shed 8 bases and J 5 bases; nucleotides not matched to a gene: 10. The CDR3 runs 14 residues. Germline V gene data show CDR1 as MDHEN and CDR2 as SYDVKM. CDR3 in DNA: TGTGCCAGCTGGACAGGGCCCTCGAGGACTGAAGCTTTCTTT. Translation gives CASWTGPSRTEAFF. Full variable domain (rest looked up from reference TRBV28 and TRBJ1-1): DVKVTQSSRYLVKRTGEKVFLECVQDMDHENMFWYRQDPGLGLRLIYFSYDVKMKEKGDIPEGYSVSREKKERFSLILESASTNQTSMYLCASWTGPSRTEAFFGQGTRLTVV.

The CDR3 coding sequence is TGTGCCAGCAGACCCCGGGACAGGGACCACGAGCAGTACTTC. It translates to CASRPRDRDHEQYF. The rearrangement uses TRBV27 and TRBJ2-7, with TRBD1 matching 9 bases. Trimming cost V 6 bases and J 5 bases; bases outside gene matches: 8. Germline V gives CDR1 MNHEY, CDR2 SMNVEV (reference sequence). This CDR3 has 14 amino acids.

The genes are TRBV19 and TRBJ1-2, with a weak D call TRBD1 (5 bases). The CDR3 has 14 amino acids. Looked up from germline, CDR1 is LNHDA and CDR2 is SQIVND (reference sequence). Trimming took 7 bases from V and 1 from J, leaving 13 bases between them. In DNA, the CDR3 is TGTGCCAGTAACTCTGCAGGGAATAACTATGGCTACACCTTC. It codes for CASNSAGNNYGYTF.